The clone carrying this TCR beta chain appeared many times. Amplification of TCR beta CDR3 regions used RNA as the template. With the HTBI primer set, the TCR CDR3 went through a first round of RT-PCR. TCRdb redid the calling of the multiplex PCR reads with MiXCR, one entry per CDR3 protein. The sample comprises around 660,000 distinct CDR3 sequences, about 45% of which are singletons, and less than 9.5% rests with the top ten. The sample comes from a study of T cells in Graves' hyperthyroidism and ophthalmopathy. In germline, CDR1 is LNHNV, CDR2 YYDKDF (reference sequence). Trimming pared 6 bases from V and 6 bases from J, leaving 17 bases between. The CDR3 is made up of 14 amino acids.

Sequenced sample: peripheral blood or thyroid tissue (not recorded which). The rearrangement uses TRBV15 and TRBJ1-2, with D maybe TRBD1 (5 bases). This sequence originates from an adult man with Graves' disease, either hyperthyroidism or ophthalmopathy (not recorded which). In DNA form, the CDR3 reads TGTGCCACCAGAACCGGTCAGGGTTCAGATGGCTACACCTTC. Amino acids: CATRTGQGSDGYTF.